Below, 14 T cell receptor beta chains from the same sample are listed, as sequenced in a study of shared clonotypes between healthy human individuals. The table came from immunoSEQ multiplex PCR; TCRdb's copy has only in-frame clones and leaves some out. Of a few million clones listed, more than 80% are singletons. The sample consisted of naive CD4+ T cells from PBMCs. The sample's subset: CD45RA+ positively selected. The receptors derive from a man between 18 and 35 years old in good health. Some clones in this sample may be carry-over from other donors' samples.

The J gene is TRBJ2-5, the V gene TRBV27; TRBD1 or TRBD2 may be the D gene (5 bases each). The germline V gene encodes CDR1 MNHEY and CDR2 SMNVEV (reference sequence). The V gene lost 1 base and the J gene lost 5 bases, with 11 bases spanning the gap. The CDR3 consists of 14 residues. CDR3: CASSLFPGSETQYF. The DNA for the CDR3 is TGTGCCAGCAGTTTATTCCCAGGGAGCGAGACCCAGTACTTC.

The CDR3 nucleotides read TGTGCCAGCAGCTTACAAGTCCTGGCCACTGAAGCTTTCTTT. This encodes CASSLQVLATEAFF. The V call is TRBV7-2, the J call TRBJ1-1, with D hard to call. Germline assignment: CDR1 SGHTA and CDR2 FQGNSA. V was trimmed by 2 bases and J by 4 bases, leaving 11 bases between them. The CDR3 consists of 14 residues.

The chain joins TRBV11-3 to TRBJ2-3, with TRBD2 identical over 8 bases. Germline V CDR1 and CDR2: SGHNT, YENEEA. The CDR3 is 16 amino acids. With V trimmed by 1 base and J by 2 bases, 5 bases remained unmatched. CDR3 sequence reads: CASSLGTGGTTDTQYF. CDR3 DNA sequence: TGTGCCAGCAGCTTAGGGACGGGAGGGACCACAGATACGCAGTATTTT.

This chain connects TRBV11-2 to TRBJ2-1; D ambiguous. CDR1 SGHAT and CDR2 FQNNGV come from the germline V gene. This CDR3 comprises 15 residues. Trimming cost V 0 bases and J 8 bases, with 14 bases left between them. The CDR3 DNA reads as TGTGCCAGCAGCTTAGATGGCCTGAAAGGCGATGAGCAGTTCTTC. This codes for CASSLDGLKGDEQFF. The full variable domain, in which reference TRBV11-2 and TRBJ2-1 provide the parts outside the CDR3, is EAGVAQSPRYKIIEKRQSVAFWCNPISGHATLYWYQQILGQGPKLLIQFQNNGVVDDSQLPKDRFSAERLKGVDSTLKIQPAKLEDSAVYLCASSLDGLKGDEQFFGPGTRLTVL.

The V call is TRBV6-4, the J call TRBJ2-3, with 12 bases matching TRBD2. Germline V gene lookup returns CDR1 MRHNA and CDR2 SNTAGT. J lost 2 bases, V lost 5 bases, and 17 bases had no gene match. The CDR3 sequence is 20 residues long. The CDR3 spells CASSRSPRLAGANPTDTQYF. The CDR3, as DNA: TGTGCCAGCAGTCGATCGCCTAGACTAGCGGGAGCGAACCCCACAGATACGCAGTATTTT.

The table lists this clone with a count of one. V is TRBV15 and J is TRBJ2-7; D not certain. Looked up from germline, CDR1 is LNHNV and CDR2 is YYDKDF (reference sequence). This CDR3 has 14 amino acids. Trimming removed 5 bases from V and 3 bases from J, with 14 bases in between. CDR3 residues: CATSPRIGDYEQYF. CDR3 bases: TGTGCCACCAGCCCTAGAATAGGCGACTACGAGCAGTACTTC. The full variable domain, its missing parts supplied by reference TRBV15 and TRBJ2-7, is DAMVIQNPRYQVTQFGKPVTLSCSQTLNHNVMYWYQQKSSQAPKLLFHYYDKDFNNEADTPDNFQSRRPNTSFCFLDIRSPGLGDTAMYLCATSPRIGDYEQYFGPGTRLTVT.

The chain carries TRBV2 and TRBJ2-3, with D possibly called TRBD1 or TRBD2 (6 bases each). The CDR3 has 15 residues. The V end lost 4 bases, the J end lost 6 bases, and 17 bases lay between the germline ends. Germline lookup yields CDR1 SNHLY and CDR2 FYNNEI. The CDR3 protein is CASSGRGLASDTQYF. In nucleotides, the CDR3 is TGTGCCAGCAGTGGTCGGGGGCTAGCGAGCGATACGCAGTATTTT.

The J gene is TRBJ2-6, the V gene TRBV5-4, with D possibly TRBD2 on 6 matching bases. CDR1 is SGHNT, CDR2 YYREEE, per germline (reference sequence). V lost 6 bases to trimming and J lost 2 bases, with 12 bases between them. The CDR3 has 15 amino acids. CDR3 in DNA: TGTGCCAGCACGGAGGGTAAGACTGGGGCCAACGTCCTGACTTTC. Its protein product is CASTEGKTGANVLTF.

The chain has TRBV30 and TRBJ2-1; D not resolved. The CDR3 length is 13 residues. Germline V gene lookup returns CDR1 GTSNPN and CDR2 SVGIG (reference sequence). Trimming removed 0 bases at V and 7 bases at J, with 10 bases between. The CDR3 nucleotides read TGTGCCTGGAGTGTAGGGCCAACGAATGAGCAGTTCTTC. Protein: CAWSVGPTNEQFF. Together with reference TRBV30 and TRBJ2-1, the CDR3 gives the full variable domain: SQTIHQWPATLVQPVGSPLSLECTVEGTSNPNLYWYRQAAGRGLQLLFYSVGIGQISSEVPQNLSASRPQDRQFILSSKKLLLSDSGFYLCAWSVGPTNEQFFGPGTRLTVL.

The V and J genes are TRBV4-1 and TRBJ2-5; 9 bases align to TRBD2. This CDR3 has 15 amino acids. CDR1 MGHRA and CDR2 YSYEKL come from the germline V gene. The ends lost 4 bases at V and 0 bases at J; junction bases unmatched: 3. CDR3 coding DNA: TGCGCCAGCAGCCGCGCGGGAGGGAACCAAGAGACCCAGTACTTC. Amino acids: CASSRAGGNQETQYF.

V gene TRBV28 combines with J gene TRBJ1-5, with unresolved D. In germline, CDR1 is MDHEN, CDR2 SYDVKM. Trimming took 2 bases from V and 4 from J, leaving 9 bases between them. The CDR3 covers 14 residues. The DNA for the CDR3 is TGTGCCAGCAGTTTACCCGGGGATAATCAGCCCCAGCATTTT. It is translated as CASSLPGDNQPQHF.

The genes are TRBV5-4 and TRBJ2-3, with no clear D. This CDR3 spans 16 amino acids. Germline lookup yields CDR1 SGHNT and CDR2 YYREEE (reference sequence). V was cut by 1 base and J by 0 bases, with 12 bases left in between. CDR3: CASSLIETSSTDTQYF. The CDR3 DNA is TGTGCCAGCAGCTTGATAGAGACGTCTAGCACAGATACGCAGTATTTT.

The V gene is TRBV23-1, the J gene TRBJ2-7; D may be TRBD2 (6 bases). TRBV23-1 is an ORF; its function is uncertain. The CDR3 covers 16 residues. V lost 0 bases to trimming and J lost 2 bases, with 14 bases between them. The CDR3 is CASSQSTASETYEQYF. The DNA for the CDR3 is TGCGCCAGCAGTCAATCAACGGCTAGCGAGACCTACGAGCAGTACTTC.

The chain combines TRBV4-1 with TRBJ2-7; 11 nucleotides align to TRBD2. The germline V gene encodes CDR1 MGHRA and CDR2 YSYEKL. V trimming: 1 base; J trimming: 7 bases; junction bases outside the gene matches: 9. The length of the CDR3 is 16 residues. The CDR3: CASSQVAGGQPREQYF. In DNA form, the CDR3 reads TGCGCCAGCAGCCAAGTAGCGGGAGGGCAGCCTCGGGAGCAGTACTTC.